A single T cell receptor (beta chain) is shown here with its context. Authors' analysis steps: A productive frequency of 2.59 x 10-5 was the lowest detectable. The protocol was immunoSEQ multiplex PCR, while the TCRdb copy is restricted to in-frame clones and leaves out a portion. V, J and clone size reflect that table, while D and trimming were determined from the DNA. The sample lists around 30,000 clones, 85% occurring once. CDR1 is SGHTA, CDR2 FQGNSA, per germline. The CDR3 consists of 13 residues. Deletions cut 3 bases from V and 6 bases from J, with 12 bases between. This sample was included in a study of STAT5B mutations in CD4+ large granular lymphocyte leukemia.

The sequenced sample consisted of CD4+ T cells from blood buffy coats. The receptor comes from a human donor in good health. The genes are TRBV7-2 and TRBJ2-7; weak D call: TRBD2 (6 bases). CDR3 amino acids: CASSLVGGAEQYF. DNA for the CDR3: TGTGCCAGCAGCTTGGTGGGAGGAGCCGAGCAGTACTTC.